The clone carrying this T cell receptor (beta chain) was seen a few times. Its matching antigen is unknown. A sample-barcoded 5' primer and a J-beta primer mix were used in a second PCR of roughly 6 to 11 cycles. Each of the cDNA molecules was tagged by a template-switch adaptor with 12 random nucleotides. Each CDR3 protein is one row after TCRdb ran MiXCR on the 5' RACE reads. The sample carries some 750,000 distinct CDR3 sequences, over 20% recorded once. The germline V gene encodes CDR1 SGHRS and CDR2 YFSETQ. V dropped 1 base and J dropped 2; count of bases not matched to a gene: 6. This CDR3 spans 16 amino acids. This sample was taken from a study of blood T cells in healthy people across ages. Study outcomes and limitations: Long-lived donors had more naive CD4+ cells and higher diversity than aged donors. Per million T cells, the diversity of TCR beta decreased roughly linearly as age advanced.

This TCR was sampled from a man aged 65 to 85 in good health. The chain carries TRBV5-1 and TRBJ1-2, with 9 nucleotides matching TRBD1. The sample taken for sequencing was blood. CDR3: CASSLKAGTGNYGYTF. CDR3 coding DNA: TGCGCCAGCAGCTTGAAGGCCGGGACAGGGAACTATGGCTACACCTTC.